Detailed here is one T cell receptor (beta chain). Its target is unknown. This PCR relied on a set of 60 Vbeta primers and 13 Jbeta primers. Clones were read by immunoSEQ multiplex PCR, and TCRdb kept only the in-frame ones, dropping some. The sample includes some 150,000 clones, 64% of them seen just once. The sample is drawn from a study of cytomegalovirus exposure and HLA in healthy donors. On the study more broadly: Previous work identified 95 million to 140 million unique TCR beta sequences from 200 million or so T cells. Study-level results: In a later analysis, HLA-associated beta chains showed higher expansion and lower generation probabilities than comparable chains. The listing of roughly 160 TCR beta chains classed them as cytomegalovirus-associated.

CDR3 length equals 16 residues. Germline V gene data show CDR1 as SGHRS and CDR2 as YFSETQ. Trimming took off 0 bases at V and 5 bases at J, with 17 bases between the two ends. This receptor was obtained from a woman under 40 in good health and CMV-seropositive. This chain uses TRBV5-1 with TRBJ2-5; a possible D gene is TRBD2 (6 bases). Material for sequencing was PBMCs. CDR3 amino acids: CASSLAVGDGGETQYF. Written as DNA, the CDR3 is TGCGCCAGCAGCTTGGCCGTCGGGGATGGGGGGGAGACCCAGTACTTC.